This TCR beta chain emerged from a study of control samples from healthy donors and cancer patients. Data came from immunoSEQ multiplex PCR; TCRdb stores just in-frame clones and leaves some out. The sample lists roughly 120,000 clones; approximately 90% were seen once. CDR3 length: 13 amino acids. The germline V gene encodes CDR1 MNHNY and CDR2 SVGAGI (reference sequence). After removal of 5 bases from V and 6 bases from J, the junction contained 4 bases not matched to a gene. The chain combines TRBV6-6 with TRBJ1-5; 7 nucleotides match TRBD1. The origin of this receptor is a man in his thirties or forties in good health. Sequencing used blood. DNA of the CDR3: TGTGCCAGCAGTCACAGGGGTAGTCAGCCCCAGCATTTT. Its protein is CASSHRGSQPQHF.